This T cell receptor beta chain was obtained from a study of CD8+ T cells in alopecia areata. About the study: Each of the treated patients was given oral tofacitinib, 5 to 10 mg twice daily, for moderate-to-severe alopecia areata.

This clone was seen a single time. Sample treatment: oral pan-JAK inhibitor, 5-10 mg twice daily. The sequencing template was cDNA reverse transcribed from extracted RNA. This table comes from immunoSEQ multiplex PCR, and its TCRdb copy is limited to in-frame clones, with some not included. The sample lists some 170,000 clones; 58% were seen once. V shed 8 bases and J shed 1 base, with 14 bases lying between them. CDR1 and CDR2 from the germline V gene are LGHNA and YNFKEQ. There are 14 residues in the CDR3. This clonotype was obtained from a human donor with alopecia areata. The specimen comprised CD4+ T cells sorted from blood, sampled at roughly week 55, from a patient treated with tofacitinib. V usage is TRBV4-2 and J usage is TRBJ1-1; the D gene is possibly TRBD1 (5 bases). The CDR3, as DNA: TGTGCCAGCTCCAAGACCACAGGGAACACTGAAGCTTTCTTT. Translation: CASSKTTGNTEAFF.